This T cell receptor (beta chain) was sequenced in a study of blood T cell repertoires in COVID-19. The CDR3 consists of 18 residues. Germline CDR1 SGHRS, CDR2 YFSETQ. J was trimmed by 0 bases and V by 4 bases; bases with no gene match: 8. Here immunoSEQ multiplex PCR was the method, and the copy in TCRdb shows in-frame clones only, minus some. The sample yields about 150,000 clones, under 90% seen once. Sequencing used peripheral blood. The TCR was taken from a woman older than 75 with active or convalescent COVID-19. The chain is built from TRBV5-1 and TRBJ2-7; 15 bases are shared with TRBD2. The CDR3 here is CASSLWTSGRVGSYEQYF. The CDR3 nucleotides read TGCGCCAGCAGCCTATGGACTAGCGGGAGGGTGGGCTCCTACGAGCAGTACTTC.